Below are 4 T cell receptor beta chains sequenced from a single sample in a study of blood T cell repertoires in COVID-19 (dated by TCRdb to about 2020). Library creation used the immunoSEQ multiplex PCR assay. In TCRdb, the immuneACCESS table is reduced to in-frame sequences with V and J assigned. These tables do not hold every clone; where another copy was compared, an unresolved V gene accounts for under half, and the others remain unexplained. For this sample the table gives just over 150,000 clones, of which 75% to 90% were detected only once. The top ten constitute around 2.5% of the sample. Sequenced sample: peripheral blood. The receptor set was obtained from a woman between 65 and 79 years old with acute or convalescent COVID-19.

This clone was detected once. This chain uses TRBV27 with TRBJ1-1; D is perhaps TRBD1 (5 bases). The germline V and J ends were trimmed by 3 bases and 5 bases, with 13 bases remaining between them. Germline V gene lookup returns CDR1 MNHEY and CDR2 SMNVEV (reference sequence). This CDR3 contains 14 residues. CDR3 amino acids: CASSLGPGYTEAFF. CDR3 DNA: TGTGCCAGCAGTTTGGGGCCAGGTTATACTGAAGCTTTCTTT.

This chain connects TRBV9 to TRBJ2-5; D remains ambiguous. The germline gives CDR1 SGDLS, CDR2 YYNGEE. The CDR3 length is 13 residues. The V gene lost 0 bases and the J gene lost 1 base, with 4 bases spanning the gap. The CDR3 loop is CASSVGAQETQYF. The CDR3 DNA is TGTGCCAGCAGCGTAGGGGCCCAAGAGACCCAGTACTTC.

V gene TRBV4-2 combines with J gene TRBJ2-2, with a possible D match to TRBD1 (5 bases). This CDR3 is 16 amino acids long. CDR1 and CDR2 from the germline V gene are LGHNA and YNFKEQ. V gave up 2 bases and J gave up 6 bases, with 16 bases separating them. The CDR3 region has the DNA TGTGCCAGCAGCCAAAGACAGAGGTTTTCTCCCGGGGAGCTGTTTTTT. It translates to CASSQRQRFSPGELFF.

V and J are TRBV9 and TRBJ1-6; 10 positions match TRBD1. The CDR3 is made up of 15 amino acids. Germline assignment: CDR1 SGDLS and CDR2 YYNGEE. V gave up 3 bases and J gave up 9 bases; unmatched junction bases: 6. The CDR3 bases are TGTGCCAGCAGCGGAGGACAGGGGGGCGGTTCACCCCTCCACTTT. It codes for CASSGGQGGGSPLHF.